This T cell receptor beta chain was found in a study of shared clonotypes between healthy human individuals. Naive CD8 cells lacked CD45RO and underwent positive selection for CCR7, leaving out terminally differentiated effector memory CD45RA+ cells. All donors qualified as healthy HIV-negative adults and had experienced no recent acute infections or vaccinations. This clone showed up just once. Antigen unknown. V was clipped by 5 bases and J by 6 bases; unmatched bases: 13. There are 15 residues in the CDR3. Germline V lookup: CDR1 SQVTM, CDR2 ANQGSEA. Findings and limits, study-wide: Sharing across several donors was seen in 4% to 6.5% of naive CD4 clonotypes.

Researchers divided each subset's genomic DNA evenly across several immunoSEQ plates. Authors' analysis steps: Owing to the provision of junction-only sequences devoid of quality scores by immunoSEQ, filtering differed. Generated by immunoSEQ multiplex PCR, the TCRdb table keeps only in-frame clones and is missing some. The V and J calls and clone size are taken from that table; D and trimming were inferred from the DNA. The table records about 2.2 million clones, around 93% of them present only once. The sequence derives from a man between 18 and 35 years old in good health. Some clones in this sample may be carry-over from other donors' samples. Input material: naive CD8+ T cells from PBMCs. This rearrangement joins TRBV29-1 to TRBJ2-1; 7 nucleotides match TRBD2. CDR3 DNA sequence: TGCAGCGTTAAGGTGCGGGAGCCCTCCCTCAATGAGCAGTTCTTC. This codes for CSVKVREPSLNEQFF.